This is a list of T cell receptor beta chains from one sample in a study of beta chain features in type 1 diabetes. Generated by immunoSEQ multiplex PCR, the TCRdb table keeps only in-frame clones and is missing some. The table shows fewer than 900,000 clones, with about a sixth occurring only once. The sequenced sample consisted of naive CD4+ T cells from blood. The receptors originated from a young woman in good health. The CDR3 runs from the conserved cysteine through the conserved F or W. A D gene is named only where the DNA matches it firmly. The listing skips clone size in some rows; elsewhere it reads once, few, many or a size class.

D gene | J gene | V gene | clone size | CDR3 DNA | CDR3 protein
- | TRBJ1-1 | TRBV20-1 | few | TGCAGTGCTCCAGGGCAAACTGAAGCTTTCTTT | CSAPGQTEAFF
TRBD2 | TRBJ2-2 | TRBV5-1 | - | TGCGCCAGCAGCCCGGGACTAGCCGGCACCGGGGAGCTGTTTTTT | CASSPGLAGTGELFF
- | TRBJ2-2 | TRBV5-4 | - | TGTGCCAGCAGCGACCAGGGACTGGTCGGGGAGCTGTTTTTT | CASSDQGLVGELFF
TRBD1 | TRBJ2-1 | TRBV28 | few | TGTGCCAGCAGTTTATACGGACAGGGGGTCGGGAGGAATGAGCAGTTCTTC | CASSLYGQGVGRNEQFF
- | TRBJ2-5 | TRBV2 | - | TGTGCCAGCAGTGTCAGACAGAACCAAGAGACCCAGTACTTC | CASSVRQNQETQYF
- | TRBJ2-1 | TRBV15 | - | TGTGCCACCAGCAGCAGGGATGGGGGGATCCCTTACAATGAGCAGTTCTTC | CATSSRDGGIPYNEQFF
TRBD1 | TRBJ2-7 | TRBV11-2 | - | TGTGCCAGCAGCTCCCGGGACAGAAATTACGAGCAGTACTTC | CASSSRDRNYEQYF
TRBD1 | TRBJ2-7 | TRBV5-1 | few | TGCGCCAGCAGCCCTGGGACAGGGATAGGCGAGCAGTACTTC | CASSPGTGIGEQYF
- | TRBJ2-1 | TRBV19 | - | TGTGCCAGTAGTAGAGACGGCTCCTACAATGAGCAGTTCTTC | CASSRDGSYNEQFF
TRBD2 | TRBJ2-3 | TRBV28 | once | TGTGCCAGCGGGACTAGCGGCACAGATACGCAGTATTTT | CASGTSGTDTQYF
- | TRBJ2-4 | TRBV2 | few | TGTGCCAGCAGTGAGGGAGTCCGCATTCAGTACTTC | CASSEGVRIQYF
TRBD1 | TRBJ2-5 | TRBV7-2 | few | TGTGCCAGCAGCTTGTTAGGACAGGGTACTCCCCCCGGCGAGACCCAGTACTTC | CASSLLGQGTPPGETQYF
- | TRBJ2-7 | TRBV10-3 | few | TGTGCCATCAGTAACGGCGGCTCAAGATCCTACGAGCAGTACTTC | CAISNGGSRSYEQYF
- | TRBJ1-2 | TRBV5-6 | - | TGTGCCAGCAGCTCGCGGGACTATAGCTACACCTTC | CASSSRDYSYTF
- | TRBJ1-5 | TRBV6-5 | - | TGTGCCAGCAGTTACTCGTCGAGATCCAATCAGCCCCAGCATTTT | CASSYSSRSNQPQHF
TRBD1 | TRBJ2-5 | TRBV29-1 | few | TGCAGCGTACGGCGGACAGGGAGGCAAGAGACCCAGTACTTC | CSVRRTGRQETQYF
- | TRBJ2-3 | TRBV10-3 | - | TGTGCCATCAGTGTGGGCCTAGGGGGTTCGGATACGCAGTATTTT | CAISVGLGGSDTQYF
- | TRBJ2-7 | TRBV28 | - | TGTGCCAGCAGCCTGAACAGCTACGAGCAGTACTTC | CASSLNSYEQYF
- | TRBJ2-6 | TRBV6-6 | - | TGTGCCAGCAGTCCCGAGGCCCCTGGGGCCAACGTCCTGACTTTC | CASSPEAPGANVLTF
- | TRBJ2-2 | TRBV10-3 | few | TGTGCCATCGGGGGACCCGTCGGGGAGCTGTTTTTT | CAIGGPVGELFF
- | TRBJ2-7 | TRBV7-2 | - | TGTGCCAGCAGCTTAGTGTTAGCGGTCTCCTACGAGCAGTACTTC | CASSLVLAVSYEQYF